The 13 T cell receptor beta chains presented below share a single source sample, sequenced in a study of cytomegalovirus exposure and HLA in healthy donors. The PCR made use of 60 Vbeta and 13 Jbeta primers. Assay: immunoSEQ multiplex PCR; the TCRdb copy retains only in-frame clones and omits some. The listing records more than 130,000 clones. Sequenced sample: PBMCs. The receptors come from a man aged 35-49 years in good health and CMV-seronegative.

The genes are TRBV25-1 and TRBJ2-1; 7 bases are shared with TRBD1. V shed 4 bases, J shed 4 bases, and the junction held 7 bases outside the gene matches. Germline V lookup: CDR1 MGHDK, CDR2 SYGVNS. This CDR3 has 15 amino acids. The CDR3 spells CASSVIDRDYNEQFF. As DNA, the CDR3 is TGTGCCAGCAGTGTCATAGACAGGGATTACAATGAGCAGTTCTTC.

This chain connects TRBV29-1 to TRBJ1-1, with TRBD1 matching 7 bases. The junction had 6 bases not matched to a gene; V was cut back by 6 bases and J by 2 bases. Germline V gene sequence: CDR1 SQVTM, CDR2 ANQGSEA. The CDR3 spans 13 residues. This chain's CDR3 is CSVGQAINTEAFF. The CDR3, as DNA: TGCAGCGTCGGACAGGCGATTAACACTGAAGCTTTCTTT.

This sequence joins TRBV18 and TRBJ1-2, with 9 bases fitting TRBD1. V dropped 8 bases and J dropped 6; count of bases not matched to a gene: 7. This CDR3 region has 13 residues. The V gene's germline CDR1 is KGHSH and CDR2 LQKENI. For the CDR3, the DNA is TGTGCCAGCACTCGGGACAGGGAGGATGGCTACACCTTC. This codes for CASTRDREDGYTF.

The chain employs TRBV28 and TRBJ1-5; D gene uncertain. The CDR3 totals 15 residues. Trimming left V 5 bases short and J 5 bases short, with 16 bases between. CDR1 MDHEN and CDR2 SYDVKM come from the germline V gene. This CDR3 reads CASSLPSTGHQPQHF. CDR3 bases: TGTGCCAGCAGTCTTCCTTCGACGGGTCATCAGCCCCAGCATTTT.

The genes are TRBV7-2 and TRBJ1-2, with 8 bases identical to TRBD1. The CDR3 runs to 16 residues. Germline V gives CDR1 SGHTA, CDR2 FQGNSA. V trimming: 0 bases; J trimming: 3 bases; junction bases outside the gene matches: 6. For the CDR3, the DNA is TGTGCCAGCAGCTTAGCCTCGGCAGGGGGCTACTATGGCTACACCTTC. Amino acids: CASSLASAGGYYGYTF.

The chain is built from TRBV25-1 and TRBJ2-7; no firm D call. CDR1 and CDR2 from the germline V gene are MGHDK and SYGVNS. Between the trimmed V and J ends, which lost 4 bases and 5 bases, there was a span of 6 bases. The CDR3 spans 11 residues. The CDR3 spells CASSVYHEQYF. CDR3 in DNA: TGTGCCAGCAGTGTCTACCACGAGCAGTACTTC.

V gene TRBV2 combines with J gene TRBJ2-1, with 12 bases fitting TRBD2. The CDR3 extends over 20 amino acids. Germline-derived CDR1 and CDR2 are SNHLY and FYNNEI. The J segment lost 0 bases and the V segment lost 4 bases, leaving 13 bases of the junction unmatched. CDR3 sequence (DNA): TGTGCCAGCAGTGTTACTAGCGGGGGGTCCCTTGTGAGCTCCTACAATGAGCAGTTCTTC. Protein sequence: CASSVTSGGSLVSSYNEQFF.

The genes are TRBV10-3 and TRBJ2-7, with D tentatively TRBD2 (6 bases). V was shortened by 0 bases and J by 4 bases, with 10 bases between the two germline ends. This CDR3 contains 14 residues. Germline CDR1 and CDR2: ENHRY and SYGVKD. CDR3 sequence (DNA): TGTGCCATCAGTGAGTCAGCGGAGGGGTACGAGCAGTACTTC. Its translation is CAISESAEGYEQYF.

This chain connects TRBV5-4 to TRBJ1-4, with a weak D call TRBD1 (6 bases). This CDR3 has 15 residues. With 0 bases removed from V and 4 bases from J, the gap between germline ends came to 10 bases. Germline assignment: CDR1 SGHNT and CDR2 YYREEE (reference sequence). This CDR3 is CASSLGGTSNEKLFF. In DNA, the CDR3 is TGTGCCAGCAGCTTGGGGGGGACAAGTAATGAAAAACTGTTTTTT.

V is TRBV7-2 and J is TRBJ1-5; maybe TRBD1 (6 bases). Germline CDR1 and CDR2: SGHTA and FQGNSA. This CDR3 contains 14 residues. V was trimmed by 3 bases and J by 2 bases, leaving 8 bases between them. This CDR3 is CASSFSGGNQPQHF. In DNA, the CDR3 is TGTGCCAGCAGCTTCTCAGGGGGCAATCAGCCCCAGCATTTT.

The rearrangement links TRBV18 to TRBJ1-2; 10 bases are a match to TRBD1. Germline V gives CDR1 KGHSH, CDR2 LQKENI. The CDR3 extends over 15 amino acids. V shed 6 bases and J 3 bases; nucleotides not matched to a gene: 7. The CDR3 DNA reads TGTGCCAGCTCCCCCGGGACAGGGGTGGACTATGGCTACACCTTC. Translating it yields CASSPGTGVDYGYTF. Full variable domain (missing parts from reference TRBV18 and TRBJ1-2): NAGVMQNPRHLVRRRGQEARLRCSPMKGHSHVYWYRQLPEEGLKFMVYLQKENIIDESGMPKERFSAEFPKEGPSILRIQQVVRGDSAAYFCASSPGTGVDYGYTFGSGTRLTVV.

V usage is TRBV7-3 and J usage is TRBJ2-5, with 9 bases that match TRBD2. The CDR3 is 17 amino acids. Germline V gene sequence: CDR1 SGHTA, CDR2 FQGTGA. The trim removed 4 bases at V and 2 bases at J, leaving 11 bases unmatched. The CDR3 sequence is CASSSRGASGKQETQYF. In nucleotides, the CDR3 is TGTGCCAGCAGCTCAAGGGGGGCTAGCGGGAAGCAAGAGACCCAGTACTTC. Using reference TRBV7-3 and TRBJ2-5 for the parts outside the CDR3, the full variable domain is GAGVSQTPSNKVTEKGKYVELRCDPISGHTALYWYRQSLGQGPEFLIYFQGTGAADDSGLPNDRFFAVRPEGSVSTLKIQRTERGDSAVYLCASSSRGASGKQETQYFGPGTRLLVL.

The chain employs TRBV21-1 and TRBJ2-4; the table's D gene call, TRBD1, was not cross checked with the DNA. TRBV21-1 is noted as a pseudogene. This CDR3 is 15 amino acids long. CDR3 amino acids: CASSKVMATKNIQYF. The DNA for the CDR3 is TGTGCCAGCAGCAAAGTAATGGCAACCAAAAACATTCAGTACTTC.